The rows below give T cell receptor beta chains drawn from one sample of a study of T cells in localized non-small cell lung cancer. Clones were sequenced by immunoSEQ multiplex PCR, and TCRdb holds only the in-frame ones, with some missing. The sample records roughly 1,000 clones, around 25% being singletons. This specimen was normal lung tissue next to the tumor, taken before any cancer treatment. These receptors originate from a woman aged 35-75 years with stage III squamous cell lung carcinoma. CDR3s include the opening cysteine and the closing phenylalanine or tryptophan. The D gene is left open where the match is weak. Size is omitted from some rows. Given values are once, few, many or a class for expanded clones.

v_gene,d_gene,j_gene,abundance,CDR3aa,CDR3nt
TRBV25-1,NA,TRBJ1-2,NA,CASSEQGYGYTF,TGTGCCAGCAGTGAACAGGGGTATGGCTACACCTTC
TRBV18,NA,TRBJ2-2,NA,CASSQEETTGELFF,TGTGCCAGCTCACAAGAAGAGACAACCGGGGAGCTGTTTTTT
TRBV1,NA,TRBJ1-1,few,CASSQVEDTEAFF,TGCGCCAGCAGCCAAGTCGAGGACACTGAAGCTTTCTTT
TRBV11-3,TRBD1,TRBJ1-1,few,CASSSTGRFTEAFF,TGTGCCAGCAGCTCGACAGGGAGATTCACTGAAGCTTTCTTT
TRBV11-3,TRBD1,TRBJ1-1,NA,CASNLPGTGGTEAFF,TGTGCCAGCAATCTCCCCGGGACAGGGGGCACTGAAGCTTTCTTT
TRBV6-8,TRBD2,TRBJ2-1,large,CASTPTSGGYEQFF,TGTGCCAGCACTCCGACTAGCGGGGGATATGAGCAGTTCTTC
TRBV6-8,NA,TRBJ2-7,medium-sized,CASSYWTQVDEQYF,TGTGCCAGCAGTTACTGGACCCAGGTGGACGAGCAGTACTTC
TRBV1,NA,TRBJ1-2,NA,CASSPSGRVVGYTF,TGCGCCAGCAGCCCCTCGGGCAGGGTGGTTGGCTACACCTTC
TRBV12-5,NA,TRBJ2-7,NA,CASTRFWDPGYEQYF,TGTGCCAGCACGCGGTTTTGGGATCCAGGTTACGAGCAGTACTTC
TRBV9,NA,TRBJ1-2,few,CASSVARAQVPPF,TGTGCCAGCAGCGTAGCACGGGCGCAGGTCCCCCCCTTC
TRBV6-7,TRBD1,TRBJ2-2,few,CASRDRVSGELFF,TGTGCCAGCAGGGACAGGGTGTCCGGGGAGCTGTTTTTT
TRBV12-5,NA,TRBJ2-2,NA,CASSSVRTGELFF,TGTGCCAGCTCCTCAGTAAGGACCGGGGAGCTGTTTTTT
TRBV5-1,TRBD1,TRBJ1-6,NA,CASSPGQGNNSPLHF,TGCGCCAGCAGCCCTGGACAGGGGAATAATTCACCCCTCCACTTT
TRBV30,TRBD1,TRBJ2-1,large,CAYRGYNEQFF,TGTGCCTACAGGGGCTACAATGAGCAGTTCTTC
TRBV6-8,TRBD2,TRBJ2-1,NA,CAISRTSSYNEQFF,TGTGCCATCAGCCGGACTAGCTCCTACAATGAGCAGTTCTTC
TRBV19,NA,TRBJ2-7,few,CASSRTVSYEQYF,TGTGCCAGTAGCCGCACAGTCTCCTACGAGCAGTACTTC
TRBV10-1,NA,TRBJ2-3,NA,CASSRDLDTDTQYF,TGCGCCAGCAGCCGGGACTTAGACACAGATACGCAGTATTTT
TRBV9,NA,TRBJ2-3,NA,CASSVGADTQYF,TGTGCCAGCAGCGTAGGTGCAGATACGCAGTATTTT
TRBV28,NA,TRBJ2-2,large,CASKPAGNTGELFF,TGTGCCAGCAAACCAGCGGGGAACACCGGGGAGCTGTTTTTT
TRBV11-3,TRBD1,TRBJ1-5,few,CASSSQQGARQPQHF,TGTGCCAGCAGCTCCCAACAGGGGGCGCGGCAGCCCCAGCATTTT
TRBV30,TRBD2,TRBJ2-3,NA,CAWSFGGGAPDTDTQYF,TGTGCCTGGAGCTTCGGCGGGGGGGCCCCTGACACAGATACGCAGTATTTT
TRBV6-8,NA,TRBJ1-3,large,CASSPGQHSGNTIYF,TGTGCCAGCAGTCCGGGCCAACACTCTGGAAACACCATATATTTT
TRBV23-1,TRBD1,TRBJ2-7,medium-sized,CASRPSTGLSYEQYF,TGCGCCAGCAGACCCTCGACAGGGTTGTCCTACGAGCAGTACTTC
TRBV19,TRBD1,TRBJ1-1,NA,CASSTGTAWADTEAFF,TGTGCCAGTAGTACTGGGACAGCCTGGGCAGACACTGAAGCTTTCTTT
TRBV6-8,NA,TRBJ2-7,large,CASSIAPGQRIHEQYF,TGTGCCAGCAGTATTGCTCCGGGCCAAAGAATCCACGAGCAGTACTTC
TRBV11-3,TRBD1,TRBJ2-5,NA,CASSLGQNHRGQGETQYF,TGTGCCAGCAGCTTGGGGCAAAATCACAGGGGGCAGGGAGAGACCCAGTACTTC
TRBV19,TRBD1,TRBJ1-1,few,CATGTGGTEAFF,TGTGCCACTGGGACAGGGGGGACTGAAGCTTTCTTT
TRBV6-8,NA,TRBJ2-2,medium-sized,CASSYSKSSAGANTGELFF,TGTGCCAGCAGTTACTCGAAGTCTAGCGCGGGGGCCAACACCGGGGAGCTGTTTTTT
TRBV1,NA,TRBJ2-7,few,CASSQEAAGGSLRSSYEQYF,TGCGCCAGCAGCCAAGAAGCAGCGGGGGGAAGTTTGCGTAGCTCCTACGAGCAGTACTTC
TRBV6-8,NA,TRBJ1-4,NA,CASREPGATNEKLFF,TGTGCCAGCAGGGAACCCGGGGCAACTAATGAAAAACTGTTTTTT
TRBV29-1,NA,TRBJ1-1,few,CSVEDGLNTEAFF,TGCAGCGTTGAAGATGGGTTGAACACTGAAGCTTTCTTT
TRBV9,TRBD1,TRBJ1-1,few,CASSQVPGQGEAFF,TGTGCCAGCAGCCAGGTCCCGGGACAGGGCGAAGCTTTCTTT
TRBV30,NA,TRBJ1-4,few,CAWRATTEKLFF,TGTGCCTGGAGAGCTACCACTGAAAAACTGTTTTTT
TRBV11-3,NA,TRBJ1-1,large,CASSGTGMGNTEAFF,TGTGCCAGCAGCGGTACAGGGATGGGGAACACTGAAGCTTTCTTT
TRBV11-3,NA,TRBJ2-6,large,CASSGPHSGANVLTF,TGTGCCAGCAGCGGACCGCACTCTGGGGCCAACGTCCTGACTTTC
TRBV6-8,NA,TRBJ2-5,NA,CASSYQDRGETQYF,TGTGCCAGCAGTTACCAGGACAGAGGAGAGACCCAGTACTTC
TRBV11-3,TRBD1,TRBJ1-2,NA,CASSLGTGAINGYTF,TGTGCCAGCAGCTTAGGGACAGGGGCCATTAACGGCTACACCTTC
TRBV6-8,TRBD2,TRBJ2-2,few,CAISPSGGTGELFF,TGTGCCATCAGTCCTAGCGGTGGGACCGGGGAGCTGTTTTTT
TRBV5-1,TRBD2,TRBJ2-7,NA,CASSLAGRAYEQYF,TGCGCCAGCAGCTTAGCGGGGAGAGCCTACGAGCAGTACTTC
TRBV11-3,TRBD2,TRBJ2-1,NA,CASSLTSGGGNEQFF,TGTGCCAGCAGTTTAACTAGCGGGGGAGGTAATGAGCAGTTCTTC
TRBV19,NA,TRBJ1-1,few,CASNGGIVGEAFF,TGTGCCAGTAATGGAGGGATAGTGGGTGAAGCTTTCTTT
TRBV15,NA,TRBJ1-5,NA,CATSSGSTGRNQPQHF,TGTGCCACCAGCAGCGGGAGTACTGGCCGCAATCAGCCCCAGCATTTT
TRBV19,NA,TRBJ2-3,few,CASSSDRTDTQYF,TGTGCCAGTAGCAGTGACCGCACAGATACGCAGTATTTT
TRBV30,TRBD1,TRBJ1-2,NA,CAWSFPGQDGYTF,TGTGCCTGGAGTTTCCCCGGACAGGATGGCTACACCTTC
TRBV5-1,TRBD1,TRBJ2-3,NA,CASLSGGRQDTQYF,TGCGCCAGTCTGTCAGGGGGCAGGCAAGATACGCAGTATTTT
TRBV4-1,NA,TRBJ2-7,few,CASSQVNMGVGDEQYF,TGCGCCAGCAGCCAAGTTAATATGGGGGTCGGCGACGAGCAGTACTTC
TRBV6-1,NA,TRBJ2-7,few,CASSEGESETYEQYF,TGTGCCAGCAGTGAAGGGGAGTCGGAAACCTACGAGCAGTACTTC
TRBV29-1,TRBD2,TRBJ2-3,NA,CSAGSSGGAGDTQYF,TGCAGCGCCGGATCTAGCGGGGGGGCTGGAGATACGCAGTATTTT
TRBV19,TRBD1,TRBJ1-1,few,CASSLQGGNTEAFF,TGTGCCAGTAGTCTACAGGGGGGGAACACTGAAGCTTTCTTT
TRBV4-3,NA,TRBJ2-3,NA,CASSQDRLSGGTDTQYF,TGCGCCAGCAGCCAAGATCGGCTATCTGGGGGCACAGATACGCAGTATTTT
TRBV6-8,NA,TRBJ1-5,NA,CASTPGYPNQPQHF,TGTGCCAGCACCCCAGGGTATCCCAATCAGCCCCAGCATTTT
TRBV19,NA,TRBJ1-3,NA,CASTRDGPGNTIYF,TGTGCCAGTACCCGGGACGGACCTGGAAACACCATATATTTT
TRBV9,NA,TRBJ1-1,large,CASSVVLDTEAFF,TGTGCCAGCAGCGTAGTCCTGGACACTGAAGCTTTCTTT
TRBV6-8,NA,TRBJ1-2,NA,CASSGRVGDGYTF,TGTGCCAGCAGTGGCAGGGTCGGGGATGGCTACACCTTC
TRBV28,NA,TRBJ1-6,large,CASSPQGNSNSPLHF,TGTGCCAGCAGTCCACAGGGAAATTCGAATTCACCCCTCCACTTT